A selection of T cell receptor beta chains follows, all from one sample in a study of blood T cell repertoires in COVID-19. Profiled with immunoSEQ multiplex PCR; TCRdb holds only in-frame clones, not every one. The data show under 300,000 clones, around 86% seen once. Sequenced: peripheral blood. The receptors were gathered from a man in his thirties or forties who had recovered from COVID-19. CDR3s include the opening cysteine and the closing phenylalanine or tryptophan. A D gene is named only where the DNA matches it firmly. Clone size is given for some rows only: seen once, a few or many times, or a class if the clone is expanded.

d_gene	len	v_gene	j_gene	abundance	CDR3aa
-	14	TRBV2	TRBJ1-3	-	CASSEGDTRGTIYF
-	14	TRBV9	TRBJ1-4	-	CASSVGGGGEKLFF
TRBD1	16	TRBV5-1	TRBJ2-3	-	CASSGTGGYASDTQYF
-	18	TRBV27	TRBJ1-6	-	CASSLLGRTESYNSPLHF
-	14	TRBV3-1/TRBV3-2	TRBJ1-1	-	CASSQIGRGTEAFF
-	14	TRBV6-2/TRBV6-3	TRBJ2-2	few	CASSYSHPTGELFF
TRBD2	15	TRBV6-5	TRBJ2-2	-	CASKGLAANTGELFF
-	16	TRBV25-1	TRBJ1-5	-	CASSGQGWDSNQPQHF
-	14	TRBV28	TRBJ1-4	-	CASRSYRGGEKLFF
TRBD1	15	TRBV10-2	TRBJ1-1	few	CASSINRGRDTEAFF
TRBD1	15	TRBV5-1	TRBJ1-1	-	CASSLTGKQNTEAFF
TRBD1	15	TRBV24-1	TRBJ1-5	-	CATDRQGTRNQPQHF
TRBD1	14	TRBV19	TRBJ1-1	-	CASKAGTANTEAFF
-	15	TRBV6-5	TRBJ1-1	-	CASSYDPGSNTEAFF
TRBD1	14	TRBV6-6	TRBJ2-5	-	CASSSSGGQETQYF
-	13	TRBV7-9	TRBJ2-5	once	CASSATSWETQYF
-	11	TRBV20-1	TRBJ1-1	-	CSAKGDLRTFF
TRBD1	16	TRBV10-1	TRBJ1-2	-	CASSRDRGYTNYGYTF
TRBD2	12	TRBV10-3	TRBJ2-5	-	CATRGDQETQYF
TRBD1	14	TRBV6-5	TRBJ1-1	-	CAIGTGGGNTEAFF
-	16	TRBV28	TRBJ1-3	-	CASSLWAGGLGNTIYF
TRBD1	13	TRBV15	TRBJ2-7	-	CATSDRVSYEQYF
-	14	TRBV3-1/TRBV3-2	TRBJ2-2	-	CASSQGRVTGELFF
-	13	TRBV3-1/TRBV3-2	TRBJ2-5	-	CASSQGPGVAQYF
TRBD1	16	TRBV5-1	TRBJ1-2	-	CASSSGTGTANYGYTF
-	13	TRBV19	TRBJ1-5	-	CASSSDRSRAQHF
TRBD1	13	TRBV5-1	TRBJ1-2	-	CASSLGQGEDYTF
-	13	TRBV28	TRBJ1-2	-	CASSTNTVYGYTF
-	18	TRBV4-1	TRBJ2-7	-	CASSQSEGGPGVAYEQYF
TRBD1	14	TRBV6-2/TRBV6-3	TRBJ1-1	-	CASSHGTGAPEAFF
-	13	TRBV5-4	TRBJ1-1	once	CASSLPGGAEAFF
-	14	TRBV6-1	TRBJ1-1	-	CASSEIEFRAAGFF
-	15	TRBV15	TRBJ1-6	once	CATSPRPGANSPLHF
-	12	TRBV3-1/TRBV3-2	TRBJ1-3	few	CASSHSGNTIYF
-	14	TRBV2	TRBJ1-4	-	CASRGGESHEKLFF
TRBD1	16	TRBV18	TRBJ2-1	-	CASSPPQRDRVNEQFF
-	16	TRBV7-9	TRBJ2-7	-	CASSLSSGQGSYEQYF
-	13	TRBV28	TRBJ2-5	-	CASSLPGQETQYF
-	13	TRBV29-1	TRBJ1-1	-	CSVEIDRDNEAFF
TRBD1	15	TRBV6-5	TRBJ1-4	-	CASTTQGQGARKLFF
-	17	TRBV4-1	TRBJ1-1	-	CASSQRTIGQKNTEAFF
-	15	TRBV5-6	TRBJ2-2	once	CASSLYSGHTGELFF
-	14	TRBV21-1	TRBJ2-3	-	CASRQGQGPDTQYF
-	16	TRBV24-1	TRBJ2-3	-	CATSDSQTASTDTQYF
TRBD1	16	TRBV19	TRBJ1-5	-	CASSVDRAGGNQPQHF
TRBD1	14	TRBV29-1	TRBJ1-1	many	CSVDAGQGRTEAFF
-	13	TRBV11-1	TRBJ2-2	-	CASSLGWPGELFF